A selection of T cell receptor beta chains follows, all from one sample in a study of tumor-infiltrating lymphocytes in primary liver carcinoma. In TCRdb, the multiplex PCR reads were re-called with MiXCR into one record per CDR3 protein. The table records 310,000 or so distinct CDR3 sequences, about 50% of them present only once. The sample taken for sequencing was peripheral blood. The receptors come from a woman between 25 and 40 years old with primary liver carcinoma and hepatitis B virus infection. The CDR3 runs from the conserved cysteine through the conserved F or W. A D gene is named only where the DNA matches it firmly. The listing skips clone size in some rows; elsewhere it reads once, few, many or a size class.

TRBV11-3	.	.	TRBJ2-3	TGTGCCAACAGCGCCCGGACAGATACGCAGTATTTT	CANSARTDTQYF
TRBV11-1	.	.	TRBJ2-6	TGTGCCAGCAGCTTACTACGGTCTGGGGCCAATGTCCCGACTTTC	CASSLLRSGANVPTF
TRBV4-1	.	TRBD1	TRBJ2-7	TGCGCCAGCAGGTCCGGGACAGGGAGAGACGAGCAGTACTTC	CASRSGTGRDEQYF
TRBV7-9	.	.	TRBJ2-1	TGTGCCAGCAGCCCCGCCTGGGGCAACAATGAGCAGTTCTTC	CASSPAWGNNEQFF
TRBV7-9	.	.	TRBJ2-7	TGTGTCAGCAGCGCCACCCCCATACACGAGCAGTACTTC	CVSSATPIHEQYF
TRBV10-3	.	.	TRBJ1-1	TGTGCCATCAGAGCAGGGAACACTGAAGCTTTCTTT	CAIRAGNTEAFF
TRBV7-9	.	.	TRBJ2-5	TGTGCCAGCACCAGGGACATTGTGGAGACCCAGTACTTC	CASTRDIVETQYF
TRBV12-3/TRBV12-4	.	.	TRBJ2-7	TGTGCCAGCAGCCCCGCTGGGGGAGTTGGGGAGCGGTACTTC	CASSPAGGVGERYF
TRBV11-2	.	.	TRBJ2-1	TGTGCCAGCAGCATAGTAATCGGGGCGGCCAGAAATGAGCAGTTCTTC	CASSIVIGAARNEQFF
TRBV5-6	.	.	TRBJ2-5	TGTGCCAGCAGCCGGACCAACCGCGAGACCCATTACTTC	CASSRTNRETHYF
TRBV28	.	.	TRBJ1-4	TGTGCCAGCAGTCCTGTATCTCGGAAGAATGAAAAACTGTTTTTT	CASSPVSRKNEKLFF
TRBV6-6	.	TRBD2	TRBJ2-1	TGTGCCAGCCGCGGGGGGAGGGGCTCTACTTACAATGAGCAGTTCTTC	CASRGGRGSTYNEQFF
TRBV11-2	many	TRBD1	TRBJ2-7	TGTGCCAGCAGCTTAGGGTGGGGGACAGGGGGCTACGAGCAGTACTTC	CASSLGWGTGGYEQYF
TRBV29-1	.	TRBD2	TRBJ2-5	TGCAGCTCCAGAATGGGGGGGATACAAGAGACCCAGTACTTC	CSSRMGGIQETQYF
TRBV30	once	.	TRBJ1-1	TGTGCCTGGAGAAGGCTTGGGACTGAAGCTTTCTTT	CAWRRLGTEAFF
TRBV4-1	.	TRBD1	TRBJ1-1	TGCGCCAGCAGCCGCTCCCTCTACGACAAGGACAGGGGCTGGATTGAAGCTTTCTTT	CASSRSLYDKDRGWIEAFF
TRBV12-3/TRBV12-4	many	TRBD2	TRBJ2-7	TGTGCCAGCAGTTTAAGCCTACGCGGGAGGGGCGAGCAGTACTTC	CASSLSLRGRGEQYF
TRBV11-2	.	.	TRBJ2-7	TGCGCCAGCAGTGCTAGACAGGTTAGCTCCCACGAGCAGTACTTC	CASSARQVSSHEQYF
TRBV12-3/TRBV12-4	few	TRBD1	TRBJ1-3	TGTGCCAGCAGTCCTACCGGGACAGGGTTTTACGGAAACACCATATATTTT	CASSPTGTGFYGNTIYF
TRBV6-6	many	.	TRBJ1-5	TGTGCCAGCAGTTACCCAGGGGATTTCAATCAGCCCCAGCATTTT	CASSYPGDFNQPQHF
TRBV7-9	.	.	TRBJ1-4	TGTGCCAGCAGCCCCTCGAGCGCCTCCGAAAAACTGTTTTTT	CASSPSSASEKLFF
TRBV12-5	.	.	TRBJ2-7	TGTGCTAGTGGTTTAAACCCAGATTCCTACGAGCAGTACTTC	CASGLNPDSYEQYF
TRBV30	.	.	TRBJ1-3	TGTGCCTGGAGTGTAGTCCGGACGAGCTCTGGAAACACCATATATTTT	CAWSVVRTSSGNTIYF
TRBV2	.	.	TRBJ1-5	TGTGCCAGCAGTGTTCGGCAGGGCGGGCAGCCCCAGCATTTT	CASSVRQGGQPQHF
TRBV12-3/TRBV12-4	.	.	TRBJ1-5	TGTGCCAGCAGTTCCGGGCCACGGGGCAATCAGCTCCAGCATTTT	CASSSGPRGNQLQHF
TRBV7-3	.	.	TRBJ2-1	TGTGCCAGCAGCGGCGGATCTAGGGATGAGCAGTTCTTC	CASSGGSRDEQFF
TRBV5-4	once	.	TRBJ2-1	TGTACCAGCAGTTTGGGTGGGGGATCGAGCTCCTACAATGAGCAGTTCTTC	CTSSLGGGSSSYNEQFF
TRBV11-2	.	TRBD2	TRBJ2-3	TGTGCCAGTAGCCCCCTAGGGACTAGCGGGAGCACAGATACGCAGTATTTT	CASSPLGTSGSTDTQYF
TRBV4-1	.	.	TRBJ2-3	TGCGCCAGCAACCGGGACCAACTGGGTGATACGCGGTATTTT	CASNRDQLGDTRYF
TRBV6-6	many	.	TRBJ2-5	TGTGCCAGCAGCTACCGCGAGACCCAGTACTTC	CASSYRETQYF
TRBV12-3/TRBV12-4	.	.	TRBJ2-7	TGTGCCAGCAGGCAAGACGGAACCTACGAGCAGTACTTC	CASRQDGTYEQYF
TRBV7-9	.	TRBD1	TRBJ1-2	TGTGCCAGCAGCTTGGGACAGGGTCTTCGTAGTTTCTATGGCTACACCTTC	CASSLGQGLRSFYGYTF
TRBV12-3/TRBV12-4	.	.	TRBJ2-2	TGTGCCAGCAGTCGCGGCCGTCCCACCGTGGAGCTGTTTTTT	CASSRGRPTVELFF
TRBV7-9	.	TRBD1	TRBJ1-4	TGTGCCAGCAGCAAGCCAGGGGGAACTAATGAAAAACTGTTTTTT	CASSKPGGTNEKLFF
TRBV29-1	.	TRBD1	TRBJ2-7	TGCAGCGTCTGGACAGGGTATGAGCGGTACTTC	CSVWTGYERYF
TRBV29-1	.	.	TRBJ1-5	TGCAGCACTAAAAGGGGTGATCAGCCCAAGCATTTT	CSTKRGDQPKHF
TRBV11-2	.	TRBD1	TRBJ2-5	TGTGCCAGCAGCCCGGGACAGATCCAAGCGACCCAGCACTTC	CASSPGQIQATQHF
TRBV29-1	.	.	TRBJ2-1	TGCAGCGCCACGGTGAACGATGAGCAGTTCTTC	CSATVNDEQFF
TRBV29-1	.	.	TRBJ2-1	TGCGGATGCACGGAAACCTGCAATGAGCAGTTCTTC	CGCTETCNEQFF
TRBV11-2	many	.	TRBJ1-1	TGTGCCAGCAGCTCAACGGTGAACACTGAAGCTTTCTTT	CASSSTVNTEAFF
TRBV12-3/TRBV12-4	.	.	TRBJ1-5	TGTGCCAGCAGTTTGGGCGGGTCAGGGTCCTCGCCCCAGCATTTT	CASSLGGSGSSPQHF
TRBV5-5	.	TRBD2	TRBJ2-1	TGTCCCAGCAGCTTGAGTTCTAGCGGGAGCCCCTACAATGAGCAGTTCTTC	CPSSLSSSGSPYNEQFF
TRBV6-1	.	.	TRBJ2-7	TGTGCCAGCAGTGGGGGACGTGTTTACGAGCAGTACTTC	CASSGGRVYEQYF
TRBV6-6	many	.	TRBJ2-1	TGTGCCAGCAGTCTTAGGGAGCAGTTCTTC	CASSLREQFF
TRBV12-3/TRBV12-4	few	.	TRBJ1-2	TGTGCCAGCAGACAGGGTGCTGGCTACACCTTC	CASRQGAGYTF
TRBV28	.	.	TRBJ1-1	TGTGCCAGCAGTTCCCCGGGCGGGACTGAAGCTTTCTTT	CASSSPGGTEAFF
TRBV13	.	.	TRBJ2-7	TGTGCCAGCAGCGTAGGACGGTCCTACGAGCAGTACTTC	CASSVGRSYEQYF
TRBV6-2/TRBV6-3	few	TRBD1	TRBJ2-4	TGTGCCAGCGCGTTTCGCGCCGGGACAGGGATGACTTTAGCCAAAAACATTCAGTACTTC	CASAFRAGTGMTLAKNIQYF
TRBV28	.	.	TRBJ1-6	TGTGCCAGCAGCTGGGGGCGGTCGAATTCACCCCTCCACTTT	CASSWGRSNSPLHF
TRBV5-4	.	.	TRBJ2-5	TGTGCCAGCAGCTTGGAATGGTCAGGGGGGGAGACCCAGTACTTC	CASSLEWSGGETQYF
TRBV5-1	.	.	TRBJ2-5	TGCGCCAGCAGCTTGGAACTAAATGAAGAGACCCAGTACTTC	CASSLELNEETQYF
TRBV24-1	.	.	TRBJ1-1	TGTGCCACCAGTGCAAACGGCTTGAACACTGAAGCTTTCTTT	CATSANGLNTEAFF
TRBV14	.	TRBD1	TRBJ2-7	TGTGCCAGCAGCCAAGCCGGGACAGCTTTCTACGGGCAGTACTTC	CASSQAGTAFYGQYF
TRBV5-4	few	TRBD1	TRBJ1-2	TGTGCCAGCAGCCCCGGACAGGGTAAGCCCCATGGCTACACCTTC	CASSPGQGKPHGYTF
TRBV12-3/TRBV12-4	.	.	TRBJ2-5	TGTGCCACCGGCCTCGGGTACCAAGAGACCCAGTACTTC	CATGLGYQETQYF